This T cell receptor (beta chain) was sequenced during a study of regulatory T cells in long-lasting Graves disease. There are many counts of this clonotype. Time point: persistent/refractory GD, antithyroid drugs over 5 years with positive TRAb. Construction of the TCR library relied on RNA isolated from PBMCs. Arm-PCR of CDR3 regions and iRepertoire HTBI primers were used to build TCR beta libraries. MiXCR, applied by TCRdb to the multiplex PCR reads, yields one record per CDR3 protein. The sample lists roughly 500,000 distinct CDR3 sequences; about 20% were seen once. Trimming pared 3 bases from V and 3 bases from J, leaving 8 bases between. This CDR3 comprises 13 residues.

This chain connects TRBV12-3 or TRBV12-4 to TRBJ1-1; D not certain. The receptor's source is a female donor with Graves disease. The specimen was peripheral blood mononuclear cells (PBMCs), collected when the disease was refractory, from a patient treated with antithyroid drugs. The CDR3 DNA reads TGTGCCAGCAGTTTTAGGGCGGACACTGAAGCTTTCTTT. It yields the protein CASSFRADTEAFF.